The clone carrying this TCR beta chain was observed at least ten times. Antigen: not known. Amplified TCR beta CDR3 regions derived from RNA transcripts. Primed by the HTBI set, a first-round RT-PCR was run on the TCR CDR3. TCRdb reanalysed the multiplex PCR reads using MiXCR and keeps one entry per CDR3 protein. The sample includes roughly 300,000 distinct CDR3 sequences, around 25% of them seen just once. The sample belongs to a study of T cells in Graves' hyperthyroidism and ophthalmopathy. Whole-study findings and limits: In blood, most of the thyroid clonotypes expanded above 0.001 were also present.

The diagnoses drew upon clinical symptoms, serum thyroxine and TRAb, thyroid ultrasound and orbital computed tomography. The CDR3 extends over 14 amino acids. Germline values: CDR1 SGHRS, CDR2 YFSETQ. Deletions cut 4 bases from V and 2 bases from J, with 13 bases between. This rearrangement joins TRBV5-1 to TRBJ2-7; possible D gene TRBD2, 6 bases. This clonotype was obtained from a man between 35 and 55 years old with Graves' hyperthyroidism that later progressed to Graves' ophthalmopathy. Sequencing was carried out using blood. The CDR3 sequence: CASSPVAGTYEQYF. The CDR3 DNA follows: TGCGCCAGCAGCCCCGTTGCGGGGACCTACGAGCAGTACTTC.